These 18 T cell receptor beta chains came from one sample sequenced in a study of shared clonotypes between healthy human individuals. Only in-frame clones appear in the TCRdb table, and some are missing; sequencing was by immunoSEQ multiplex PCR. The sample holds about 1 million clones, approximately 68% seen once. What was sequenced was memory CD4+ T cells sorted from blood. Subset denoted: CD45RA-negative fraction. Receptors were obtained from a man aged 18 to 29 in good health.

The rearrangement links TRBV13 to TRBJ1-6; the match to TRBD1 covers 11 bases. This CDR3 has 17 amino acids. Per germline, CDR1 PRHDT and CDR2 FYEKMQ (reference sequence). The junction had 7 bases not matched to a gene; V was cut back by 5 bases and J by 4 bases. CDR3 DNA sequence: TGTGCCAGCAGCACCAGGACAGGGGGCGCTTATAATTCACCCCTCCACTTT. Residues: CASSTRTGGAYNSPLHF.

The DNA of the CDR3 is TGCGCCAGCAGCGAGAGAGGACTAGCGGGATCCCTCAGTAACACAAGACAGTACTTC. Amino acids: CASSERGLAGSLSNTRQYF. The V and J genes are TRBV5-1 and TRBJ2-4; 12 nucleotides line up with TRBD2. Trimming at V came to 4 bases and at J to 13 bases, leaving 24 bases not matched to a gene. Germline-derived CDR1 and CDR2 are SGHRS and YFSETQ. This CDR3 has 19 residues.

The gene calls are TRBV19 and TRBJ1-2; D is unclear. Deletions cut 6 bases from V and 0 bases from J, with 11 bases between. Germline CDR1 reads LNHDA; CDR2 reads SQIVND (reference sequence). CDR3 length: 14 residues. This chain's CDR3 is CASSTSTANYGYTF. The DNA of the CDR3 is TGTGCCAGTAGCACCTCTACAGCTAACTATGGCTACACCTTC.

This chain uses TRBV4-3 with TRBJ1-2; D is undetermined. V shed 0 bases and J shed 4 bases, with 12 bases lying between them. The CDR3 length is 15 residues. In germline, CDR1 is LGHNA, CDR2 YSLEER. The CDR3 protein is CASSQDPAGGYGYTF. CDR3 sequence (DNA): TGCGCCAGCAGCCAAGATCCGGCAGGAGGCTATGGCTACACCTTC.

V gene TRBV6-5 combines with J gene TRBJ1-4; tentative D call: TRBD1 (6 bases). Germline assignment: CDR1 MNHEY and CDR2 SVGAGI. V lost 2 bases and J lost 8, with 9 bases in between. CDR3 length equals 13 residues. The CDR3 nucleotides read TGTGCCAGCAGTTACGCAAGGGGGGAAAAACTGTTTTTT. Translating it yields CASSYARGEKLFF.

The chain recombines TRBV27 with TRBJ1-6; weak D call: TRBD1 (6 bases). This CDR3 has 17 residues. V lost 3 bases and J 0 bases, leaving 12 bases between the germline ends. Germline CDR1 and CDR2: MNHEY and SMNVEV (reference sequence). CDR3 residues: CASSFQGLSSYNSPLHF. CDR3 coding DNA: TGTGCCAGCAGTTTCCAGGGGTTAAGCTCCTATAATTCACCCCTCCACTTT.

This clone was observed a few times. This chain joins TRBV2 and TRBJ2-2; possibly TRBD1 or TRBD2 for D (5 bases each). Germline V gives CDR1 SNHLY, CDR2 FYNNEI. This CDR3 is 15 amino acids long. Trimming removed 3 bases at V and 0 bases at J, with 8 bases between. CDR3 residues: CASSEMGANTGELFF. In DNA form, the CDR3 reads TGTGCCAGCAGTGAGATGGGGGCGAACACCGGGGAGCTGTTTTTT.

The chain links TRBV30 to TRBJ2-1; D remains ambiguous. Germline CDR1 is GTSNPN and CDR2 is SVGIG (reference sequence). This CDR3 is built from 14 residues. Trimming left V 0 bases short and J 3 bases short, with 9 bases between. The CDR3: CAWSVQAVYNEQFF. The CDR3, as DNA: TGTGCCTGGAGTGTACAAGCTGTCTACAATGAGCAGTTCTTC.

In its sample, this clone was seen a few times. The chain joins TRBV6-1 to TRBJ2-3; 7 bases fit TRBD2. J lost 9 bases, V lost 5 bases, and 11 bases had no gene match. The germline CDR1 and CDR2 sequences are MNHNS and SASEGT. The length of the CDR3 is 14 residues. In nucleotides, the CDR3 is TGTGCCAGCAGTTCCCTGACTAGCCGGGCAACGCAGTATTTT. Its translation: CASSSLTSRATQYF.

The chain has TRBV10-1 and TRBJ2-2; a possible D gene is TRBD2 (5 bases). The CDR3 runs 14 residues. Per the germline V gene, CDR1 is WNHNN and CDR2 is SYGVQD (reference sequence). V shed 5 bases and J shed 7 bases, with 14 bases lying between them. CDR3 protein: CASSLSAAGGELFF. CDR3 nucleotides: TGCGCCAGCAGTCTTAGCGCGGCGGGCGGGGAGCTGTTTTTT.

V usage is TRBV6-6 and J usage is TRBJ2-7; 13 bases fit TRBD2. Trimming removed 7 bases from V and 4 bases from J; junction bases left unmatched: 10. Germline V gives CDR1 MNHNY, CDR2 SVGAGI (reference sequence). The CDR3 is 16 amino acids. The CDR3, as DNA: TGTGCCAGCACTGATCGCGGACTAGCGGGAGCTTACGAGCAGTACTTC. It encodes CASTDRGLAGAYEQYF.

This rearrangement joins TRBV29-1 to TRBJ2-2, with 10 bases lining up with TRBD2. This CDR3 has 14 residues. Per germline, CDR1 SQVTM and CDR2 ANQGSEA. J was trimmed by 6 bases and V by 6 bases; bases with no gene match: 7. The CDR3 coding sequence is TGCAGCGTGAAGCGGGGGGGCATCTCCGGGGAGCTGTTTTTT. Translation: CSVKRGGISGELFF.

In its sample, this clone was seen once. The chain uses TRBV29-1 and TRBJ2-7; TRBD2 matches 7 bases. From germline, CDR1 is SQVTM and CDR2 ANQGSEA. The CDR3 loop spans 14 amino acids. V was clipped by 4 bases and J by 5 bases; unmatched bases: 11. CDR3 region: CSVAEEVGRDEQYF. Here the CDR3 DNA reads TGCAGCGTTGCGGAAGAGGTGGGGAGGGACGAGCAGTACTTC.

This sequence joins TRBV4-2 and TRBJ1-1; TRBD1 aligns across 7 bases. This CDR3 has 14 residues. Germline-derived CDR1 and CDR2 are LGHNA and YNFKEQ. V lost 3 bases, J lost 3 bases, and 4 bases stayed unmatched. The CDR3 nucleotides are TGTGCCAGCAGCCATGGGACAGCTTACACTGAAGCTTTCTTT. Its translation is CASSHGTAYTEAFF.

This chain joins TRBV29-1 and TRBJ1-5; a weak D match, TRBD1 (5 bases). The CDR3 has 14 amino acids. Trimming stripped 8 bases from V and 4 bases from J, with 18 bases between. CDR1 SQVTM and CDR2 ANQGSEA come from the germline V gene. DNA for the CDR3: TGCAGCTACTTCTCGGGACTCTCTAATCAGCCCCAGCATTTT. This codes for CSYFSGLSNQPQHF.

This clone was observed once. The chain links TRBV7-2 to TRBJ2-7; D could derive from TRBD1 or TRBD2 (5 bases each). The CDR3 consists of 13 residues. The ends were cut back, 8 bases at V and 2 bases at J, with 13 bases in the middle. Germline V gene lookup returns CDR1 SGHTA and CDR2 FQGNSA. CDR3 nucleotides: TGTGCCAGCTCCCCTGGGGGAACCTACGAGCAGTACTTC. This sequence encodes CASSPGGTYEQYF.

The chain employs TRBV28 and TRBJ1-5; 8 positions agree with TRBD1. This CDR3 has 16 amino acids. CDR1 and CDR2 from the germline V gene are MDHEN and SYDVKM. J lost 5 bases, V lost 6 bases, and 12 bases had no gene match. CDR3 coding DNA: TGTGCCAGCAGCCGAGAAACAGGGGGATTCTATCAGCCCCAGCATTTT. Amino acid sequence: CASSRETGGFYQPQHF.

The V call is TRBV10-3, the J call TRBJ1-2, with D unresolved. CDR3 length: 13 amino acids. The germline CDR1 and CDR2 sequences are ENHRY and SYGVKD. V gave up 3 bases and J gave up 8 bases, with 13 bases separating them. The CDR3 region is CAISDERTRGYTF. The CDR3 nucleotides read TGTGCCATCAGTGATGAAAGGACGAGGGGCTACACCTTC.